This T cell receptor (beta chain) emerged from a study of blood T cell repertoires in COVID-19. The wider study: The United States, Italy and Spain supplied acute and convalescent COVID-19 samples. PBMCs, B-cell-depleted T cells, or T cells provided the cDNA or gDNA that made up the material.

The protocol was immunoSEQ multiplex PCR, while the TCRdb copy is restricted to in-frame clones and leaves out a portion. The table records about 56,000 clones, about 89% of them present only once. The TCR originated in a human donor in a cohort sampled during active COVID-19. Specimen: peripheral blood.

This chain's CDR3 is CASSQVFSNTGELFF. The CDR3, as DNA: TGTGCCAGCAGCCAAGTGTTCTCCAACACCGGGGAGCTGTTTTTT. V gene TRBV3-1 (or the pseudogene TRBV3-2) combines with J gene TRBJ2-2; no definite D call. This CDR3 has 15 amino acids. The germline gives CDR1 LGHDT, CDR2 YNNKEL (reference sequence). Trimming cost V 1 base and J 2 bases, with 8 bases left between them.